Shown below are 10 T cell receptor beta chains from a single sample sequenced in a study of shared clonotypes between healthy human individuals. Sequenced by immunoSEQ multiplex PCR; TCRdb stores in-frame clones only, minus some. The sample shows approximately 1,000,000 clones, approximately 80% of them seen only once. The sequenced material came from memory CD4+ T cells from PBMCs. Subset given: CD45RA-negative fraction. The source is a man between 18 and 35 years old in good health. Some clones in this sample may be carry-over from other donors' samples.

The rearrangement links TRBV27 to TRBJ2-3, with D perhaps matching TRBD2 (6 bases). The CDR3 has 16 amino acids. Trimming cost V 3 bases and J 1 base, with 14 bases left between them. CDR1 MNHEY and CDR2 SMNVEV come from the germline V gene (reference sequence). In DNA, the CDR3 is TGTGCCAGCAGTTTCGCGGGGCTAGTAGGCACAGATACGCAGTATTTT. This translates into CASSFAGLVGTDTQYF.

V usage is TRBV7-9 and J usage is TRBJ2-2; no clear D gene. The ends were cut back, 8 bases at V and 6 bases at J, with 13 bases in the middle. This CDR3 is built from 13 residues. Germline CDR1 SEHNR, CDR2 FQNEAQ (reference sequence). Written as DNA, the CDR3 is TGTGCCAGCGGCGGTATTGCACCCGGGGAGCTGTTTTTT. Protein: CASGGIAPGELFF.

CDR3 residues: CASSSGTGGTDTQYF. The CDR3 coding sequence is TGTGCCAGCAGCTCAGGGACAGGGGGCACAGATACGCAGTATTTT. This sequence joins TRBV7-9 and TRBJ2-3; 10 bases match TRBD1. CDR3 length: 15 residues. The V and J ends lost 4 bases and 1 base, in that order; junction bases with no gene match: 2. The germline gives CDR1 SEHNR, CDR2 FQNEAQ (reference sequence).

This clone was observed once. V and J are TRBV5-4 and TRBJ2-1; 7 nucleotides line up with TRBD2. The ends lost 4 bases at V and 6 bases at J; junction bases unmatched: 10. There are 15 residues in the CDR3. In germline, CDR1 is SGHNT, CDR2 YYREEE (reference sequence). The CDR3 sequence is CASSPISGISNEQFF. CDR3 DNA sequence: TGTGCCAGCAGCCCTATCAGCGGGATCTCCAATGAGCAGTTCTTC.

The V gene is TRBV11-3, the J gene TRBJ2-3, with D tentatively TRBD1 (6 bases). V was shortened by 5 bases and J by 2 bases, with 11 bases between the two germline ends. The germline gives CDR1 SGHNT, CDR2 YENEEA. This CDR3 comprises 14 residues. CDR3 protein: CASSPWTATDTQYF. CDR3 nucleotide sequence: TGTGCCAGCAGCCCGTGGACAGCCACAGATACGCAGTATTTT.

The V call is TRBV5-1, the J call TRBJ1-5; D call uncertain. V was pared by 5 bases and J by 6 bases, with 12 bases between. This CDR3 spans 13 amino acids. From germline, CDR1 is SGHRS and CDR2 YFSETQ. The chain's CDR3 is CASSRGSGQPQHF. CDR3 bases: TGCGCCAGCAGTCGAGGTTCAGGTCAGCCCCAGCATTTT.

The chain carries TRBV28 and TRBJ1-2, with D unclear. Trimming pared 3 bases from V and 5 bases from J, leaving 10 bases between. Per the germline V gene, CDR1 is MDHEN and CDR2 is SYDVKM. The CDR3 length is 13 residues. CDR3 DNA sequence: TGTGCCAGCAGTTTCGCCAGTCTATATGGCTACACCTTC. This gives the protein CASSFASLYGYTF.

V gene TRBV28 combines with J gene TRBJ1-5, with TRBD1 identical over 10 bases. Germline-derived CDR1 and CDR2 are MDHEN and SYDVKM. The J segment lost 7 bases and the V segment lost 7 bases, leaving 4 bases of the junction unmatched. The CDR3 is 13 amino acids. CDR3 in amino acids: CASTMDRGQPQHF. CDR3 coding DNA: TGTGCCAGCACCATGGACAGGGGGCAGCCCCAGCATTTT. Full variable domain (remainder filled in from reference TRBV28 and TRBJ1-5): DVKVTQSSRYLVKRTGEKVFLECVQDMDHENMFWYRQDPGLGLRLIYFSYDVKMKEKGDIPEGYSVSREKKERFSLILESASTNQTSMYLCASTMDRGQPQHFGDGTRLSIL.

This clone was picked up one time. The chain is built from TRBV27 and TRBJ1-4, with 10 bases lining up with TRBD1. Germline CDR1 reads MNHEY; CDR2 reads SMNVEV (reference sequence). With 4 bases clipped from V and 8 bases from J, the junction kept 7 bases outside the gene matches. The CDR3 is 15 amino acids. The CDR3 DNA sequence: TGTGCCAGCAGTTCTACGGGGACAGGGGTCGAAAAACTGTTTTTT. It is translated as CASSSTGTGVEKLFF. Full variable domain (remainder filled in from reference TRBV27 and TRBJ1-4): EAQVTQNPRYLITVTGKKLTVTCSQNMNHEYMSWYRQDPGLGLRQIYYSMNVEVTDKGDVPEGYKVSRKEKRNFPLILESPSPNQTSLYFCASSSTGTGVEKLFFGSGTQLSVL.

The sample holds a few counts of this clone. This CDR3 is also generated by other DNA sequences in the sample. The chain joins TRBV5-1 to TRBJ2-7; 10 bases map to TRBD1. J gave up 2 bases and V 2 bases, and 4 bases lay outside the gene matches. The CDR3 covers 15 residues. Germline CDR1 reads SGHRS; CDR2 reads YFSETQ. Here the CDR3 DNA reads TGCGCCAGCAGCTTCGACGGGACAGGGGCCTACGAGCAGTACTTC. Its translation is CASSFDGTGAYEQYF.